These T cell receptor beta chains were read from a single sample in a study of blood T cells in healthy people across ages. TCRdb processed the 5' RACE reads anew with MiXCR; each CDR3 protein has one entry. The data contain about 780,000 distinct CDR3 sequences, roughly 25% of them singletons. These data are also associated with another study on T cells of mothers and their children.

Material for sequencing was blood. Source of these receptors: a boy between 10 and 17 years old in good health. CDR3s include the opening cysteine and the closing phenylalanine or tryptophan. Fields, in order: CDR3 DNA, CDR3 protein, D gene, clone size, J gene, V gene. The D gene is left open where the match is weak. Clone size, where shown, is once, few, many, or a class for clones that have expanded.

CDR3 DNA: TGTGCCAGCAGCTTGCTTGGGACTAGCTCCTCCAGGGACTTC
CDR3 protein: CASSLLGTSSSRDF
D gene: TRBD2
clone size: once
J gene: TRBJ2-7
V gene: TRBV5-6

CDR3 DNA: TGTGCCAGCAGCCCTGCCCGGAAGGTGAACACTGAAGCTTTCTTT
CDR3 protein: CASSPARKVNTEAFF
D gene: .
clone size: once
J gene: TRBJ1-1
V gene: TRBV7-9

CDR3 DNA: TGTGCCACCAGCAGAGCTTTCCAGGAGCAGTTCTTC
CDR3 protein: CATSRAFQEQFF
D gene: .
clone size: .
J gene: TRBJ2-1
V gene: TRBV15

CDR3 DNA: TGTGCCATCAGCGGGACTAGCGGCGGGAAGGAGCAGTACTTC
CDR3 protein: CAISGTSGGKEQYF
D gene: TRBD2
clone size: few
J gene: TRBJ2-7
V gene: TRBV10-3

CDR3 DNA: TGTGCCAGCAGTTCCGGGACCTTCGCTGAAAAACTGTTTTTT
CDR3 protein: CASSSGTFAEKLFF
D gene: .
clone size: .
J gene: TRBJ1-4
V gene: TRBV6-5

CDR3 DNA: TGTGCCAGCAGTGAATGGTGGCGGGGGGGTTGGACCCAGTACTTC
CDR3 protein: CASSEWWRGGWTQYF
D gene: TRBD2
clone size: few
J gene: TRBJ2-5
V gene: TRBV6-1

CDR3 DNA: TGCGCCAGCAGCCAAGATGGGACTAGCGGCTTCACAGATACGCAGTATTTT
CDR3 protein: CASSQDGTSGFTDTQYF
D gene: TRBD2
clone size: .
J gene: TRBJ2-3
V gene: TRBV4-1

CDR3 DNA: TGTGCCAGCTCACCTAAGGCCCCTCCGAACACCGGGGAGCTGTTTTTT
CDR3 protein: CASSPKAPPNTGELFF
D gene: .
clone size: .
J gene: TRBJ2-2
V gene: TRBV18

CDR3 DNA: TGTGCCACCAGCAGAGAAGGCTCCTACGAGCAGTACTTC
CDR3 protein: CATSREGSYEQYF
D gene: .
clone size: few
J gene: TRBJ2-7
V gene: TRBV15

CDR3 DNA: TGTGCCAGCAGGTTCACAGAGAACACTGAAGCTTTCTTT
CDR3 protein: CASRFTENTEAFF
D gene: .
clone size: .
J gene: TRBJ1-1
V gene: TRBV13

CDR3 DNA: TGTGCCTGGAGTACTCGACTAGCGGGGGCGGCAGATACGCAGTATTTT
CDR3 protein: CAWSTRLAGAADTQYF
D gene: TRBD2
clone size: few
J gene: TRBJ2-3
V gene: TRBV30

CDR3 DNA: TGTGCCAGCAGCTCCCGGATGAAAGAGACCCAGTACTTC
CDR3 protein: CASSSRMKETQYF
D gene: .
clone size: .
J gene: TRBJ2-5
V gene: TRBV7-8

CDR3 DNA: TGTGCCAGTAGTATTTGGACTGGTCGGGGGGATGAGGCAGATACGCAGTATTTT
CDR3 protein: CASSIWTGRGDEADTQYF
D gene: TRBD2
clone size: few
J gene: TRBJ2-3
V gene: TRBV19

CDR3 DNA: TGCAGTGCTAGAGAATCCCTAAGCGACGAGCAGTACTTC
CDR3 protein: CSARESLSDEQYF
D gene: .
clone size: many
J gene: TRBJ2-7
V gene: TRBV20-1

CDR3 DNA: TGCGCCAGCAGCTTGCGGGGGACGGTGGACTCTGGAAACACCATATATTTT
CDR3 protein: CASSLRGTVDSGNTIYF
D gene: .
clone size: .
J gene: TRBJ1-3
V gene: TRBV5-1

CDR3 DNA: TGTGCCAGCAGCTTTAGGGGGGACCTCAATGAGCAGTTCTTC
CDR3 protein: CASSFRGDLNEQFF
D gene: .
clone size: .
J gene: TRBJ2-1
V gene: TRBV7-2

CDR3 DNA: TGTGCCAGCAGCCCACACCAAGGGCAATATGGCTACACCTTC
CDR3 protein: CASSPHQGQYGYTF
D gene: .
clone size: few
J gene: TRBJ1-2
V gene: TRBV5-5

CDR3 DNA: TGTGCCAGCAGCTCAGAGGCCCGATCTAATGAAAAACTGTTTTTT
CDR3 protein: CASSSEARSNEKLFF
D gene: .
clone size: few
J gene: TRBJ1-4
V gene: TRBV7-6

CDR3 DNA: TGTGCCAGCAGCCGCCCACGACTAGGAGCCAAAAACATTCAGTACTTC
CDR3 protein: CASSRPRLGAKNIQYF
D gene: .
clone size: .
J gene: TRBJ2-4
V gene: TRBV11-2

CDR3 DNA: TGTGCCAGCAGCCAAGATACTAGGGGCCAAGAGACCCAGTACTTC
CDR3 protein: CASSQDTRGQETQYF
D gene: .
clone size: few
J gene: TRBJ2-5
V gene: TRBV14

CDR3 DNA: TGTGCCAGCAGCATACTGGACGGCACAGATACGCAGTATTTT
CDR3 protein: CASSILDGTDTQYF
D gene: .
clone size: .
J gene: TRBJ2-3
V gene: TRBV7-9

CDR3 DNA: TGCAGTGCTAGTTTGGGACTAGCGGAACGTACGCAGTATTTT
CDR3 protein: CSASLGLAERTQYF
D gene: TRBD2
clone size: .
J gene: TRBJ2-3
V gene: TRBV20-1

CDR3 DNA: TGCGCCAGCAGCCCCTCAAAGGCGAGGAACACTGAAGCTTTCTTT
CDR3 protein: CASSPSKARNTEAFF
D gene: .
clone size: .
J gene: TRBJ1-1
V gene: TRBV4-1

CDR3 DNA: TGCAGTGCTGTAGCGGGGGGGCTGAATCTTAGCACAGATACGCAGTATTTT
CDR3 protein: CSAVAGGLNLSTDTQYF
D gene: TRBD2
clone size: .
J gene: TRBJ2-3
V gene: TRBV20-1

CDR3 DNA: TGTGCCTGGAGTGTGGGAGGGGGTACAGATACGCAGTATTTT
CDR3 protein: CAWSVGGGTDTQYF
D gene: .
clone size: .
J gene: TRBJ2-3
V gene: TRBV30

CDR3 DNA: TGTGCCAGCAGCTTAGGCCGCGGGATTTATAATTCACCCCTCCACTTT
CDR3 protein: CASSLGRGIYNSPLHF
D gene: .
clone size: many
J gene: TRBJ1-6
V gene: TRBV13

CDR3 DNA: TGTGCCAGCAGTGACCAGGGCGGGAGCACTGAAGCTTTCTTT
CDR3 protein: CASSDQGGSTEAFF
D gene: .
clone size: .
J gene: TRBJ1-1
V gene: TRBV6-4